The 26 T cell receptor beta chains listed next were all sequenced from one sample in a study of CXCR3-negative and CXCR3-positive naive CD8 T cells. In preparing the TRB cDNA libraries, 5' RACE with UMI labels was used. With the 5' RACE reads reprocessed, TCRdb shows one record per CDR3 protein and no DNA. The listing contains around 88,000 distinct CDR3 sequences. Their cognate antigens are unknown. Study-level points and caveats: CXCR3-positive naive cells carried more hydrophobic TRB CDR3s than CXCR3-negative ones.

The sample comprised naive CXCR3+ CD8+ T cells from blood. Subset given: CD45RO-CCR7+CD27+CD95- naive CD8+ T cells expressing CXCR3 (TNR3+). These receptors all stem from a human donor in good health. Some clones in this sample may be carry-over from other donors' samples.

The rearrangement links TRBV29-1 to TRBJ1-2. This CDR3 contains 11 residues. Germline CDR1 SQVTM, CDR2 ANQGSEA. This chain's CDR3 is CSVRITYGYTF.

The chain has TRBV29-1 and TRBJ2-7. Per germline, CDR1 SQVTM and CDR2 ANQGSEA. This CDR3 is built from 11 residues. The chain's CDR3 is CSVEFRYEQYF.

The chain uses TRBV7-2 and TRBJ1-1; TCRdb outputs TRBD1, but without DNA this stays unchecked. The CDR3 is 14 residues long. From germline, CDR1 is SGHTA and CDR2 FQGNSA. CDR3 region: CASSVGGGYTEAFF.

The rearrangement joins TRBV7-1 to TRBJ2-3; TCRdb designates TRBD1, a call that cannot be tested without DNA. TRBV7-1 is an ORF for which the function is uncertain. CDR3 length: 17 residues. The CDR3 spells CASSSARTPRSTDTQYF.

The genes are TRBV12-3 or TRBV12-4 and TRBJ2-3; TCRdb outputs TRBD1, but without DNA this stays unchecked. The CDR3 is 14 residues long. CDR3 region: CASGPTGSVDTQYF.

The chain has TRBV6-5 and TRBJ2-7. CDR3 length equals 14 residues. Germline CDR1 and CDR2: MNHEY and SVGAGI. The CDR3 here is CASSYTDLANEQYF.

This chain connects TRBV28 to TRBJ2-7; without DNA, the TCRdb call of TRBD1 cannot be checked. The CDR3 is 13 amino acids. In germline, CDR1 is MDHEN, CDR2 SYDVKM. The CDR3 is CASSLGTPYEQYF.

V usage is TRBV7-9 and J usage is TRBJ2-7; TCRdb's D call, TRBD1, is unchecked because there is no DNA. CDR3 length equals 18 residues. Germline values: CDR1 SEHNR, CDR2 FQNEAQ (reference sequence). CDR3: CASSLALSGSGAPYEQYF.

This chain joins TRBV28 and TRBJ2-4. CDR1 MDHEN and CDR2 SYDVKM come from the germline V gene. The CDR3 totals 12 residues. The CDR3 sequence is CASSFIRNIQYF.

The chain combines TRBV29-1 with TRBJ2-7; the TCRdb D gene call, TRBD1, has no DNA to confirm it. Germline V gives CDR1 SQVTM, CDR2 ANQGSEA. The CDR3 totals 11 residues. The CDR3 sequence: CSVERGYERYF.

The V and J genes are TRBV4-3 and TRBJ2-7; absent DNA, TCRdb's TRBD1 call cannot be checked. Germline V lookup: CDR1 LGHNA, CDR2 YSLEER. The CDR3 runs to 14 residues. This CDR3 reads CASSQDQGTYEQYF.

The rearrangement joins TRBV27 to TRBJ2-3; the TCRdb D gene call, TRBD1, has no DNA to confirm it. The CDR3 has 13 amino acids. Per germline, CDR1 MNHEY and CDR2 SMNVEV (reference sequence). The CDR3 reads CASSFQTGGTQYF.

J is TRBJ2-7 and V is TRBV14; the D gene TCRdb calls, TRBD1, cannot be checked with no DNA. Germline assignment: CDR1 SGHDN and CDR2 FVKESK. The CDR3 consists of 16 residues. CDR3 amino acids: CASSQGPGTEDYEQYF.

This sequence joins TRBV2 and TRBJ2-2. Germline V CDR1 and CDR2: SNHLY, FYNNEI. This CDR3 region has 13 residues. CDR3: CARRERLTGELFF. Full variable domain (missing parts from reference TRBV2 and TRBJ2-2): EPEVTQTPSHQVTQMGQEVILRCVPISNHLYFYWYRQILGQKVEFLVSFYNNEISEKSEIFDDQFSVERPDGSNFTLKIRSTKLEDSAMYFCARRERLTGELFFGEGSRLTVL.

The chain uses TRBV13 and TRBJ2-3; with no DNA, the TCRdb D assignment of TRBD2 cannot be verified. The germline CDR1 and CDR2 sequences are PRHDT and FYEKMQ (reference sequence). The CDR3 extends over 18 amino acids. CDR3 in amino acids: CASSLDGGALARTDTQYF.

The rearrangement links TRBV4-3 to TRBJ2-7; TCRdb designates TRBD2, a call that cannot be tested without DNA. The CDR3 runs 16 residues. CDR1 is LGHNA and CDR2 is YSLEER in the germline V gene. This CDR3 is CASSQDSGGAGYEQYF.

The chain carries TRBV6-2 or TRBV6-3 and TRBJ2-5; TCRdb indicates TRBD2, and absent DNA this call remains unverified. CDR3 length: 17 residues. Germline V CDR1 and CDR2: MNHEY, SVGEGT. CDR3 residues: CASTKRTSGLEGETQYF.

The chain combines TRBV6-2 or TRBV6-3 with TRBJ2-5; the D call from TCRdb, TRBD2, cannot be confirmed without DNA. The length of the CDR3 is 17 residues. From germline, CDR1 is MNHEY and CDR2 SVGEGT. CDR3 region: CASSTGTSAGVQETQYF.

J is TRBJ2-1 and V is TRBV6-5; TCRdb picks TRBD1, but there is no DNA to check that call. Germline V CDR1 and CDR2: MNHEY, SVGAGI. The CDR3 runs 14 residues. The CDR3 protein is CASSYSGGVNEQFF.

This chain connects TRBV23-1 to TRBJ2-7; as DNA is missing, the TRBD2 call by TCRdb cannot be tested. TRBV23-1 carries the ORF label, with uncertain function. This CDR3 is built from 20 residues. CDR3 amino acids: CASSQLTEGAIKPGSYEQYF.

The chain couples TRBV6-5 to TRBJ2-3; TCRdb lists TRBD1, though no DNA is available to test this call. The CDR3 spans 16 residues. The germline CDR1 and CDR2 sequences are MNHEY and SVGAGI. CDR3 sequence: CASSYSFGGSTDTQYF.

The rearrangement joins TRBV6-5 to TRBJ1-1; there is no DNA to check the TCRdb D call of TRBD1. This CDR3 has 17 amino acids. Germline V gives CDR1 MNHEY, CDR2 SVGAGI. CDR3 loop: CASSYSRDRGMNTEAFF.

The V and J genes are TRBV5-1 and TRBJ2-5; TCRdb's D call of TRBD1 is untestable without DNA. The CDR3 runs 14 residues. Germline CDR1 is SGHRS and CDR2 is YFSETQ. CDR3 sequence: CASSITRDRVTQYF.

This chain connects TRBV6-5 to TRBJ1-1; TCRdb's D call, TRBD1, is unchecked because there is no DNA. The length of the CDR3 is 16 residues. Germline CDR1 and CDR2: MNHEY and SVGAGI. This chain's CDR3 is CASSYSTRASNTEAFF.

This rearrangement joins TRBV6-6 to TRBJ1-2; absent DNA, TCRdb's TRBD1 call cannot be checked. CDR3 length: 13 residues. Germline V lookup: CDR1 MNHNY, CDR2 SVGAGI (reference sequence). This CDR3 is CASSYLNTGTDTF.

V and J are TRBV7-9 and TRBJ2-1; TCRdb picks TRBD1, but there is no DNA to check that call. Germline-derived CDR1 and CDR2 are SEHNR and FQNEAQ (reference sequence). The CDR3 spans 15 residues. CDR3 sequence: CASSPPGQGYNEQFF.